This T cell receptor beta chain was documented in a study of cytomegalovirus exposure and HLA in healthy donors. The PCR was carried out with 60 Vbeta primers and 13 Jbeta primers. Libraries were prepared by immunoSEQ multiplex PCR; TCRdb keeps only in-frame clonotypes and omits some of them. The sample records approximately 69,000 clones, roughly 72% being singletons. Looked up from germline, CDR1 is MDHEN and CDR2 is SYDVKM. CDR3 size: 15 residues. The V gene end was trimmed by 4 bases and the J gene end by 5 bases; junction bases not matched to a gene: 9. The clonotype was recovered from a woman aged 30 to 39 in good health and CMV-seropositive. V usage is TRBV28 and J usage is TRBJ2-7, with 9 bases matching TRBD1. The sequenced material came from PBMCs. The CDR3 nucleotides are TGTGCCAGCAGTTCCCCCGGGACAGGGAAACACGAGCAGTACTTC. This sequence encodes CASSSPGTGKHEQYF.